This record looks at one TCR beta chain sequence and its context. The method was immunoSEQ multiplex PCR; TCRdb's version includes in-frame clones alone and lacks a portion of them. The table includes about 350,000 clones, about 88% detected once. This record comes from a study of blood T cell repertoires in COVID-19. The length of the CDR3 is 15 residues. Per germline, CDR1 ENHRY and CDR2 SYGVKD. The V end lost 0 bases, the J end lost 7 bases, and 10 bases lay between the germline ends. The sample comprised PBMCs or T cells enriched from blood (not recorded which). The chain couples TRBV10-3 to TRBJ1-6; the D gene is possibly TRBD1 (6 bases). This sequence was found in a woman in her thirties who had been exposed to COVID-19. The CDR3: CAISESTGINSPLHF. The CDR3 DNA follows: TGTGCCATCAGTGAGTCAACAGGGATAAATTCACCCCTCCACTTT.